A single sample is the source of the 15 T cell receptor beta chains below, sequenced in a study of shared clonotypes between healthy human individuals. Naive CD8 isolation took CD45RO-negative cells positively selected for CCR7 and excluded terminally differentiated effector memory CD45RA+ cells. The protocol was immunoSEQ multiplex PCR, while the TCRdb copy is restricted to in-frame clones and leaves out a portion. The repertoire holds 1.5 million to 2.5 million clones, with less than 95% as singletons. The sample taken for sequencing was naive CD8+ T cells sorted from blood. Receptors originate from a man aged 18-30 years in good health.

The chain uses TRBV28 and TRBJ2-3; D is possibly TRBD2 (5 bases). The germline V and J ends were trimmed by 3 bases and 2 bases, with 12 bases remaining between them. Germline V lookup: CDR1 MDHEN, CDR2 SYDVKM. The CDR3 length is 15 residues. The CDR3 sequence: CASSFGRGFTDTQYF. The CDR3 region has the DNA TGTGCCAGCAGTTTTGGACGGGGTTTCACAGATACGCAGTATTTT.

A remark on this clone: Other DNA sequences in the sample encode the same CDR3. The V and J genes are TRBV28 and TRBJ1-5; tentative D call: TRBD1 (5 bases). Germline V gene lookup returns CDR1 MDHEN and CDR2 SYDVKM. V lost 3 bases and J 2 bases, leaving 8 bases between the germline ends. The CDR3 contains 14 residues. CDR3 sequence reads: CASSFGTGNQPQHF. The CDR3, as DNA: TGTGCCAGCAGTTTCGGGACCGGCAATCAGCCCCAGCATTTT.

The chain's CDR3 is CASSEEGASEQYF. In nucleotides, the CDR3 is TGTGCCAGCAGTGAAGAAGGGGCCAGCGAGCAGTACTTC. The V and J genes are TRBV2 and TRBJ2-7, with D possibly being TRBD1 (5 bases). This CDR3 has 13 amino acids. Germline CDR1 and CDR2: SNHLY and FYNNEI. Deletions cut 1 base from V and 6 bases from J, with 10 bases between.

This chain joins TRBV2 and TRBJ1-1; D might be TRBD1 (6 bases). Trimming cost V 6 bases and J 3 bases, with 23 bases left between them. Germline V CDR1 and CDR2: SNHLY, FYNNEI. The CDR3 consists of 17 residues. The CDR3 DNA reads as TGTGCCAGCAGGTTGGGCTTCGGGGGCGCGGGAGACACTGAAGCTTTCTTT. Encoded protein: CASRLGFGGAGDTEAFF.

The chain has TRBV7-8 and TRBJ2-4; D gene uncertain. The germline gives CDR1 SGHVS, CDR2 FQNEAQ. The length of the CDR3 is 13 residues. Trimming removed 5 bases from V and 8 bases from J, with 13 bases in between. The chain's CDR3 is CASSPVMGDIQYF. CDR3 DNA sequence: TGTGCCAGCAGCCCGGTTATGGGTGACATTCAGTACTTC.

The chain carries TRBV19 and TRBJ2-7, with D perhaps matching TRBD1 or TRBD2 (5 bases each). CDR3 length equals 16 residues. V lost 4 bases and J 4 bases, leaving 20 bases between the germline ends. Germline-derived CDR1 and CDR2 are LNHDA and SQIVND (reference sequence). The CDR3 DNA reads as TGTGCCAGTAGTAGCCCCCTGGGAACTAGGGGATACGAGCAGTACTTC. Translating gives CASSSPLGTRGYEQYF. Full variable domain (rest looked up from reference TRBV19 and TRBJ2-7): DGGITQSPKYLFRKEGQNVTLSCEQNLNHDAMYWYRQDPGQGLRLIYYSQIVNDFQKGDIAEGYSVSREKKESFPLTVTSAQKNPTAFYLCASSSPLGTRGYEQYFGPGTRLTVT.

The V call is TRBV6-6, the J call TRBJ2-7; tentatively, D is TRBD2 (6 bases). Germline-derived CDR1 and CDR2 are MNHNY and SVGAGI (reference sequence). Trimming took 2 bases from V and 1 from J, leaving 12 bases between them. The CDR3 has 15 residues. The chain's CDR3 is CASSYGTPSSYEQYF. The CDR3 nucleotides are TGTGCCAGCAGTTACGGGACTCCCTCTTCCTACGAGCAGTACTTC.

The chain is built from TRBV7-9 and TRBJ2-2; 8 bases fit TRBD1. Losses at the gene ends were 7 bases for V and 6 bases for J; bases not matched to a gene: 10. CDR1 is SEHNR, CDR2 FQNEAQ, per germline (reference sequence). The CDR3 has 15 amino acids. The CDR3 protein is CASKPGQDSSGELFF. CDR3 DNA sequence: TGTGCCAGCAAACCGGGACAGGACTCCTCCGGGGAGCTGTTTTTT.

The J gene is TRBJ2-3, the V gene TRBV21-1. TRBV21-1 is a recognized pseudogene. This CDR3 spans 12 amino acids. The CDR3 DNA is TGTGCCAGAAGCGGTTTCACAGATACGCAGTATTTT. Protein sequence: CARSGFTDTQYF.

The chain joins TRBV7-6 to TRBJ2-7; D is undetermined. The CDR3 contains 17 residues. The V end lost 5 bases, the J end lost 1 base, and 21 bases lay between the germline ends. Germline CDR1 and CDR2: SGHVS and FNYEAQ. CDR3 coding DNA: TGTGCCAGCAGCCCCGCCTGGCTTCCTACTCCATCCTACGAGCAGTACTTC. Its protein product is CASSPAWLPTPSYEQYF.

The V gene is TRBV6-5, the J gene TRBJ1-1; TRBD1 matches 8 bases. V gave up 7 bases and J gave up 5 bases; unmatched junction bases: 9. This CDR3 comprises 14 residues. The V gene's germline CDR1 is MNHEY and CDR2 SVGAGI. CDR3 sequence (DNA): TGTGCCAGCACCGAACAGGGGGGATGGACTGAAGCTTTCTTT. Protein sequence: CASTEQGGWTEAFF.

CDR3: CASSFGGSGDYEQYF. In nucleotides, the CDR3 is TGTGCCAGCAGCTTCGGAGGCAGCGGGGATTACGAGCAGTACTTC. The rearrangement links TRBV7-6 to TRBJ2-7; 7 bases are shared with TRBD2. The CDR3 sequence is 15 residues long. V was clipped by 3 bases and J by 4 bases; unmatched bases: 9. CDR1 is SGHVS, CDR2 FNYEAQ, per germline.

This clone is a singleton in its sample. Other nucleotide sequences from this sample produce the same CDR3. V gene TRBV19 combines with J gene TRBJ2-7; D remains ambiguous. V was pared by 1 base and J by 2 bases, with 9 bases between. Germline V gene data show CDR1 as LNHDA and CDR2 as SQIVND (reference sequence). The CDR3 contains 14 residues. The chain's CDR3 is CASSIAGGPYEQYF. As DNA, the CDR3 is TGTGCCAGTAGTATAGCGGGTGGCCCCTACGAGCAGTACTTC. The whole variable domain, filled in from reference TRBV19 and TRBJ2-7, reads DGGITQSPKYLFRKEGQNVTLSCEQNLNHDAMYWYRQDPGQGLRLIYYSQIVNDFQKGDIAEGYSVSREKKESFPLTVTSAQKNPTAFYLCASSIAGGPYEQYFGPGTRLTVT.

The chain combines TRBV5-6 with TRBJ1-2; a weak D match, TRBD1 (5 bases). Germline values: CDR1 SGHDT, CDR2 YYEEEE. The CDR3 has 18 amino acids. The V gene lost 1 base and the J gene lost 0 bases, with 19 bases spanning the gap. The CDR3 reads CASSLQGQSLISNYGYTF. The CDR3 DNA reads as TGTGCCAGCAGCTTGCAGGGTCAAAGCCTCATTTCTAACTATGGCTACACCTTC.

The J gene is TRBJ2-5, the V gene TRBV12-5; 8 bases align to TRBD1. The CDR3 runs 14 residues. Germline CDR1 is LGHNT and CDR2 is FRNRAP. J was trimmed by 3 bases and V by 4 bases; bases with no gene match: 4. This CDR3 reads CASGWADREETQYF. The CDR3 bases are TGTGCTAGTGGTTGGGCGGACAGGGAAGAGACCCAGTACTTC.